This TCR beta chain was recorded in a study of T cell repertoires in cytomegalovirus infection. Study-wide context: Selection of CMV epitopes for the study included recently identified HLA-C-restricted and well-studied HLA-B-restricted ones. In public TCR beta signatures, there were indications of both CMV infection and matching HLA type. Study findings and constraints: Summed public TCR beta family frequency identified CMV carriers bearing the relevant HLA. HLA-C-restricted CMV-specific TCR beta clonotypes were dominant in the ex vivo response.

V was clipped by 6 bases and J by 3 bases; unmatched bases: 14. The germline V gene has CDR1 SQVTM and CDR2 ANQGSEA. The CDR3 runs 16 residues. TCRdb used MiXCR to reprocess the reads, holding one entry per CDR3 protein. In the table there are fewer than 1,000,000 distinct CDR3 sequences, approximately 32% of which are singletons. Comments on this clonotype: Its antigen is as yet unknown.

The material was cultured CD8+ T cells from PBMCs, obtained from culture after CMV antigen stimulation. The V call is TRBV29-1, the J call TRBJ1-2; 9 nucleotides agree with TRBD1. The receptor's source is a human donor in good health (CMV status not recorded). Some clones in this sample may be carry-over from other donors' samples. The CDR3 loop reads CSVPEGTGPLDYGYTF. CDR3 in DNA: TGCAGCGTGCCGGAAGGGACAGGGCCTCTTGACTATGGCTACACCTTC. The variable domain in full, completed from reference TRBV29-1 and TRBJ1-2, reads SAVISQKPSRDICQRGTSLTIQCQVDSQVTMMFWYRQQPGQSLTLIATANQGSEATYESGFVIDKFPISRPNLTFSTLTVSNMSPEDSSIYLCSVPEGTGPLDYGYTFGSGTRLTVV.